This note documents a single TCR beta chain sequence. Clones were sequenced by immunoSEQ multiplex PCR, and TCRdb holds only the in-frame ones, with some missing. The profile shows approximately 400,000 clones, approximately 95% of them singletons. This sample was included in a study of shared T cell receptors in the human thymus. Germline loops: CDR1 MDHEN, CDR2 SYDVKM. This CDR3 is built from 15 residues. With 5 bases removed from V and 5 bases from J, the gap between germline ends came to 19 bases. The chain is built from TRBV28 and TRBJ2-7; D is unclear. Sequenced material: thymocytes. The sequence was obtained from a human donor. The CDR3 region has the DNA TGTGCCAGCAGTGCGCTTAGGCCGCTGGTCGACGAGCAGTACTTC. It translates to CASSALRPLVDEQYF.